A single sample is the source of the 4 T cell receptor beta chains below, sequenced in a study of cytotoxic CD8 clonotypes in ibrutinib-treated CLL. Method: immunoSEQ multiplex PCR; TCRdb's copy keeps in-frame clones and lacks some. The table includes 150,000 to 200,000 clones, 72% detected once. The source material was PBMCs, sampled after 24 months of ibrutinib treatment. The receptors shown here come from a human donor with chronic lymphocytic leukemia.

The CDR3 is CASSYSDSYEQYF. The CDR3 DNA follows: TGTGCCAGCAGTTACTCAGATTCCTACGAGCAGTACTTC. The chain couples TRBV6-5 to TRBJ2-7; D remains unclear. With 0 bases removed from V and 1 base from J, the gap between germline ends came to 4 bases. This CDR3 has 13 amino acids. The germline gives CDR1 MNHEY, CDR2 SVGAGI.

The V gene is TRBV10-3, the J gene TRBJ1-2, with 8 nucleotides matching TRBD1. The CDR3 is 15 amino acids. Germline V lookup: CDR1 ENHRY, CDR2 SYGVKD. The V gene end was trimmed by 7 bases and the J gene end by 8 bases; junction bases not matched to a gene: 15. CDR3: CAITTGGHEERGYTF. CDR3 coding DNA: TGTGCCATCACCACAGGGGGGCACGAAGAGCGGGGCTACACCTTC.

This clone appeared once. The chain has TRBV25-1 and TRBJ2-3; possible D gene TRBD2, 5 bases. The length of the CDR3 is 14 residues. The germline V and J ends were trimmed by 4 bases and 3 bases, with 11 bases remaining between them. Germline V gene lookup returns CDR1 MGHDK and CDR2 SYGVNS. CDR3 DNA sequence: TGTGCCAGCAGTGCCCGGACTCTGACAGATACGCAGTATTTT. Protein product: CASSARTLTDTQYF.

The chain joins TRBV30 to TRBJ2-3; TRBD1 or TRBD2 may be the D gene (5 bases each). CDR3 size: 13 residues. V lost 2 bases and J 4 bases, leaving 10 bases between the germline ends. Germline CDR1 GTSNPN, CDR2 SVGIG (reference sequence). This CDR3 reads CAWSRGTADTQYF. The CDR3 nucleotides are TGTGCCTGGAGTAGAGGGACCGCAGATACGCAGTATTTT.